What follows are 17 T cell receptor beta chains derived from one specimen sequenced in a study of cytomegalovirus exposure and HLA in healthy donors. With 60 Vbeta and 13 Jbeta primers, the PCR was carried out. Sequenced by immunoSEQ multiplex PCR; TCRdb stores in-frame clones only, minus some. This table holds hundreds of thousands of clones, more than 65% found once. Sequencing was performed on PBMCs. The receptors derive from a woman younger than 45 in good health and CMV-seronegative.

This clone occurred once. J is TRBJ2-2 and V is TRBV29-1, with D possibly being TRBD2 (6 bases). The CDR3 spans 15 residues. Germline CDR1 reads SQVTM; CDR2 reads ANQGSEA. V gave up 4 bases and J gave up 5 bases, with 17 bases separating them. CDR3 in amino acids: CSVAPSGAETGELFF. In DNA form, the CDR3 reads TGCAGCGTTGCCCCCTCGGGAGCGGAGACCGGGGAGCTGTTTTTT.

In this sample, this clone turned up a few times. This chain links TRBV7-3 with TRBJ1-4, with 8 nucleotides matching TRBD1. This CDR3 is 12 amino acids long. The V and J ends lost 5 bases and 15 bases, in that order; junction bases with no gene match: 8. Germline V CDR1 and CDR2: SGHTA, FQGTGA. CDR3 nucleotide sequence: TGTGCCAGCAGCACTCGGACAGGGAAGATGTTTTTT. Encoded protein: CASSTRTGKMFF. Filled out from reference TRBV7-3 and TRBJ1-4, the complete variable domain reads GAGVSQTPSNKVTEKGKYVELRCDPISGHTALYWYRQSLGQGPEFLIYFQGTGAADDSGLPNDRFFAVRPEGSVSTLKIQRTERGDSAVYLCASSTRTGKMFFGSGTQLSVL.

In DNA, the CDR3 is TGTGCCAGCAGTTTCTCGCTACTTGGACTCGGGGAGCTGTTTTTT. It translates to CASSFSLLGLGELFF. V and J are TRBV2 and TRBJ2-2; weak D call: TRBD2 (5 bases). The CDR3 is 15 amino acids. CDR1 and CDR2 from the germline V gene are SNHLY and FYNNEI. The V end lost 5 bases, the J end lost 7 bases, and 17 bases lay between the germline ends.

V is TRBV7-9 and J is TRBJ1-1, with 10 bases lining up with TRBD1. Germline values: CDR1 SEHNR, CDR2 FQNEAQ (reference sequence). This CDR3 is 15 amino acids long. The trim removed 5 bases at V and 8 bases at J, leaving 11 bases unmatched. The CDR3 sequence: CASSPMRTGGLEAFF. The CDR3 DNA is TGTGCCAGCAGCCCGATGAGGACAGGGGGTTTGGAAGCTTTCTTT.

V usage is TRBV19 and J usage is TRBJ2-3; TRBD1 matches at 11 bases. CDR3 size: 18 residues. The trim removed 8 bases at V and 4 bases at J, leaving 17 bases unmatched. The germline V gene encodes CDR1 LNHDA and CDR2 SQIVND (reference sequence). The CDR3 DNA reads as TGTGCCAGTTCCTTCAGGGGACAGGGGGGGATAGTGGCAGATACGCAGTATTTT. Protein: CASSFRGQGGIVADTQYF.

The J gene is TRBJ2-1, the V gene TRBV30; possibly TRBD2 for D (5 bases). The germline V gene encodes CDR1 GTSNPN and CDR2 SVGIG (reference sequence). V was clipped by 2 bases and J by 9 bases, with 17 bases between them. The CDR3 runs 14 residues. The CDR3 region is CAWSPTAYTSEQFF. The CDR3 region has the DNA TGTGCCTGGAGTCCTACCGCCTACACTAGTGAGCAGTTCTTC.

The CDR3 here is CASSLESGGEQYF. DNA of the CDR3: TGCGCCAGCAGCTTGGAGTCGGGGGGCGAGCAGTACTTC. The chain is built from TRBV5-1 and TRBJ2-7; TRBD2 agrees at 7 bases. There are 13 residues in the CDR3. CDR1 is SGHRS and CDR2 is YFSETQ in the germline V gene. The J segment lost 6 bases and the V segment lost 0 bases, leaving 3 bases of the junction unmatched.

The chain carries TRBV19 and TRBJ2-7, with a possible D match to TRBD2 (6 bases). Germline V lookup: CDR1 LNHDA, CDR2 SQIVND (reference sequence). Trimming shortened V by 0 bases and J by 4 bases, and 13 bases separated the two germline ends. The CDR3 runs 15 residues. The CDR3 spells CASSIESGVSYEQYF. The CDR3 bases are TGTGCCAGTAGTATAGAGTCGGGAGTCAGTTACGAGCAGTACTTC. The variable domain in full, with the rest retrieved from reference TRBV19 and TRBJ2-7, is DGGITQSPKYLFRKEGQNVTLSCEQNLNHDAMYWYRQDPGQGLRLIYYSQIVNDFQKGDIAEGYSVSREKKESFPLTVTSAQKNPTAFYLCASSIESGVSYEQYFGPGTRLTVT.

This chain uses TRBV11-2 with TRBJ1-4; TRBD1 agrees at 7 bases. This CDR3 comprises 15 residues. Germline assignment: CDR1 SGHAT and CDR2 FQNNGV. Unmatched junction bases numbered 17, after V lost 4 bases and J lost 15 bases. Here the CDR3 DNA reads TGTGCCAGCAGCTACACGGGACAGCCCGGGAATAGAGTGTTTTTT. Residues: CASSYTGQPGNRVFF.

This clone came up a few times. The rearrangement uses TRBV7-9 and TRBJ2-5, with 7 nucleotides matching TRBD1. The CDR3 covers 13 residues. Germline values: CDR1 SEHNR, CDR2 FQNEAQ (reference sequence). V dropped 8 bases and J dropped 3; count of bases not matched to a gene: 6. The CDR3 nucleotides read TGTGCCAGCTCCTGGACAGGAGAAGAGACCCAGTACTTC. Its translation: CASSWTGEETQYF.

The chain combines TRBV19 with TRBJ2-1, with 8 nucleotides matching TRBD2. The junction had 9 bases not matched to a gene; V was cut back by 5 bases and J by 6 bases. The CDR3 extends over 15 amino acids. The germline V gene encodes CDR1 LNHDA and CDR2 SQIVND (reference sequence). The CDR3, as DNA: TGTGCCAGTAGTCAATTAGCGGGACTAAGCAATGAGCAGTTCTTC. As protein: CASSQLAGLSNEQFF.

V and J are TRBV15 and TRBJ2-3; D uncertain. Germline CDR1 reads LNHNV; CDR2 reads YYDKDF (reference sequence). There are 14 residues in the CDR3. Trimming took 5 bases from V and 0 from J, leaving 9 bases between them. DNA of the CDR3: TGTGCCACCAGCCCTAGGCGGAGCACAGATACGCAGTATTTT. It translates to CATSPRRSTDTQYF.

The chain couples TRBV15 to TRBJ1-5, with TRBD1 identical over 9 bases. CDR3 length: 14 amino acids. J gave up 4 bases and V 3 bases, and 1 base lay outside the gene matches. Looked up from germline, CDR1 is LNHNV and CDR2 is YYDKDF (reference sequence). The CDR3 DNA reads as TGTGCCACCAGCAGCGACAGGGGGAATCAGCCCCAGCATTTT. The encoded protein is CATSSDRGNQPQHF.

The V call is TRBV30, the J call TRBJ1-2; D remains unclear. Looked up from germline, CDR1 is GTSNPN and CDR2 is SVGIG (reference sequence). Trimming pared 0 bases from V and 3 bases from J, leaving 8 bases between. The CDR3 sequence is 13 residues long. The CDR3 nucleotides are TGTGCCTGGAGTGTACAGTGGGACTATGGCTACACCTTC. Its translation is CAWSVQWDYGYTF.

The CDR3 loop is CASSPPPGQGAPGAFF. CDR3 nucleotides: TGTGCCAGCAGCCCCCCCCCGGGACAGGGGGCGCCGGGAGCTTTCTTT. The chain uses TRBV5-4 and TRBJ1-1; TRBD1 matches 12 bases. This CDR3 is built from 16 residues. V lost 4 bases to trimming and J lost 10 bases; unmatched junction nucleotides: 14. Germline CDR1 and CDR2: SGHNT and YYREEE (reference sequence).

Details on this clone: The junction shows a germline mismatch at one end, possibly a read error. The rearrangement joins TRBV7-9 to TRBJ2-1, with TRBD1 matching over 8 bases. Germline assignment: CDR1 SEHNR and CDR2 FQNEAQ (reference sequence). The CDR3 loop spans 16 amino acids. The CDR3 bases are TGTTCCAGCACCTCACAGGGACAGGAGGCGTACAATGAGCAGTTCTTC. Its protein product is CSSTSQGQEAYNEQFF.

The chain carries TRBV10-3 and TRBJ2-3; TRBD1 matches 10 bases. The CDR3 extends over 13 amino acids. CDR1 is ENHRY and CDR2 is SYGVKD in the germline V gene. The ends lost 6 bases at V and 6 bases at J; junction bases unmatched: 3. CDR3 amino acids: CAISPGQGDTQYF. CDR3 coding DNA: TGTGCCATCAGCCCGGGACAGGGGGATACGCAGTATTTT.